These 25 T cell receptor beta chains originate from one sample sequenced in a study of T cells in Graves' hyperthyroidism and ophthalmopathy. Amplification targeted TCR beta CDR3 regions from RNA transcripts. A set of HTBI primers served as the primers for a first-round RT-PCR of the TCR CDR3. TCRdb used MiXCR to reprocess the multiplex PCR reads, holding one entry per CDR3 protein. Of about 400,000 distinct CDR3 sequences in the sample, about 14% were seen once. What was sequenced was blood. The receptors come from a man aged 50 to 60 with Graves' ophthalmopathy.

This clonotype was seen only a few times. V usage is TRBV4-1 and J usage is TRBJ2-3; 8 positions match TRBD2. The V gene's germline CDR1 is MGHRA and CDR2 YSYEKL. The trim removed 1 base at V and 0 bases at J, leaving 3 bases unmatched. The CDR3 extends over 16 amino acids. This chain's CDR3 is CASSQAGLGSTDTQYF. CDR3 DNA: TGCGCCAGCAGCCAAGCGGGACTAGGGAGCACAGATACGCAGTATTTT.

The chain combines TRBV10-3 with TRBJ2-5; D is ambiguous. The V gene lost 3 bases and the J gene lost 2 bases, with 10 bases spanning the gap. The germline V gene has CDR1 ENHRY and CDR2 SYGVKD. The CDR3 contains 14 residues. CDR3 sequence (DNA): TGTGCCATCAGTGACCAGAACTGGCAAGAGACCCAGTACTTC. This encodes CAISDQNWQETQYF.

This clonotype came up a few times. The chain is built from TRBV20-1 and TRBJ2-1, with D possibly being TRBD1 or TRBD2 (5 bases each). Per germline, CDR1 DFQATT and CDR2 SNEGSKA (reference sequence). CDR3 length equals 15 residues. The germline V and J ends were trimmed by 1 base and 8 bases, with 18 bases remaining between them. CDR3: CSARGGAQQAHEQFF. In nucleotides, the CDR3 is TGCAGTGCTAGAGGAGGGGCCCAACAAGCCCATGAGCAGTTCTTC.

In this sample, this clonotype turned up many times. The chain employs TRBV6-1 and TRBJ2-3; D is uncertain. The germline V and J ends were trimmed by 5 bases and 1 base, with 13 bases remaining between them. The CDR3 totals 15 residues. Germline V gene sequence: CDR1 MNHNS, CDR2 SASEGT. The chain's CDR3 is CASSHEALGTDTQYF. The CDR3 region has the DNA TGTGCCAGCAGTCACGAGGCGTTAGGCACAGATACGCAGTATTTT.

The sample holds many counts of this clonotype. The V gene is TRBV18, the J gene TRBJ1-1; TRBD1 aligns across 8 bases. CDR3 length: 14 amino acids. Germline-derived CDR1 and CDR2 are KGHSH and LQKENI. V dropped 3 bases and J dropped 5; count of bases not matched to a gene: 5. The CDR3 bases are TGTGCCAGCTCACCGAAACAGGGGGGGACTGAAGCTTTCTTT. This encodes CASSPKQGGTEAFF.

This clonotype was counted a few times. This rearrangement joins TRBV6-1 to TRBJ1-5; D is perhaps TRBD1 (6 bases). The CDR3 spans 19 residues. The ends were cut back, 5 bases at V and 3 bases at J, with 26 bases in the middle. Germline lookup yields CDR1 MNHNS and CDR2 SASEGT. The CDR3 nucleotides read TGTGCCAGCAGTCCGCACTTGGGATCTCAACAGGGTCTCAATCAGCCCCAGCATTTT. As protein: CASSPHLGSQQGLNQPQHF.

This clonotype was seen ten or more times. CDR3 protein: CATSESGTGGEQYF. DNA of the CDR3: TGTGCCACCAGTGAGAGTGGGACAGGGGGCGAGCAGTACTTC. The V call is TRBV24-1, the J call TRBJ2-7; TRBD1 agrees at 11 bases. Germline-derived CDR1 and CDR2 are KGHDR and SFDVKD. The V and J ends lost 4 bases and 6 bases, in that order; junction bases with no gene match: 4. CDR3 length equals 14 residues.

At least ten counts were recorded for this clonotype. The V call is TRBV30, the J call TRBJ1-6; D is possibly TRBD1 (5 bases). The germline V and J ends were trimmed by 5 bases and 9 bases, with 11 bases remaining between them. The CDR3 length is 12 residues. In germline, CDR1 is GTSNPN, CDR2 SVGIG (reference sequence). CDR3: CAWGTRTSPLHF. CDR3 DNA sequence: TGTGCCTGGGGGACTCGGACTTCACCCCTCCACTTT.

This clonotype appeared many times. V gene TRBV6-1 combines with J gene TRBJ2-2, with no clear D. CDR3 size: 13 residues. The germline CDR1 and CDR2 sequences are MNHNS and SASEGT. Trimming removed 6 bases from V and 5 bases from J, with 10 bases in between. This CDR3 reads CASSARPTGELFF. CDR3 coding DNA: TGTGCCAGCAGCGCCCGGCCGACCGGGGAGCTGTTTTTT.

The gene calls are TRBV19 and TRBJ2-3; 8 nucleotides line up with TRBD2. The CDR3 loop spans 15 amino acids. CDR1 is LNHDA and CDR2 is SQIVND in the germline V gene (reference sequence). V gave up 7 bases and J gave up 4 bases; unmatched junction bases: 10. The CDR3 here is CASTSRTSRPDTQYF. For the CDR3, the DNA is TGTGCCAGTACATCCCGGACTAGCCGACCAGATACGCAGTATTTT.

The chain carries TRBV9 and TRBJ1-2, with TRBD1 matching 8 bases. CDR1 is SGDLS and CDR2 is YYNGEE in the germline V gene. This CDR3 contains 14 residues. V lost 1 base to trimming and J lost 6 bases; unmatched junction nucleotides: 5. CDR3: CASSVSGQGNGYTF. CDR3 DNA sequence: TGTGCCAGCAGCGTAAGTGGACAGGGCAATGGCTACACCTTC. The full variable domain, completed using reference TRBV9 and TRBJ1-2, is DSGVTQTPKHLITATGQRVTLRCSPRSGDLSVYWYQQSLDQGLQFLIQYYNGEERAKGNILERFSAQQFPDLHSELNLSSLELGDSALYFCASSVSGQGNGYTFGSGTRLTVV.

The chain combines TRBV20-1 with TRBJ2-7; 11 nucleotides agree with TRBD2. CDR3 length: 14 amino acids. V lost 4 bases and J lost 9; bases outside the gene matches: 11. The germline V gene encodes CDR1 DFQATT and CDR2 SNEGSKA (reference sequence). The CDR3 spells CSATPTSGRGGQYF. The CDR3 DNA sequence: TGCAGTGCTACCCCCACTAGCGGGAGAGGTGGGCAGTACTTC.

This clonotype showed up many times. This chain joins TRBV5-8 and TRBJ2-1, with a weak D call TRBD2 (5 bases). V lost 5 bases and J lost 4, with 16 bases in between. The germline CDR1 and CDR2 sequences are SGHTS and YDEGEE. The CDR3 totals 15 residues. The chain's CDR3 is CASSQKRKEYNEQFF. Written as DNA, the CDR3 is TGTGCCAGCAGTCAAAAGCGGAAAGAGTACAATGAGCAGTTCTTC.

This clonotype was found once. The junction shows a germline mismatch at one end, possibly a read error. This chain's CDR3 is CANSLTNTGELFF. The CDR3 bases are TGCGCCAACAGCTTGACGAACACCGGGGAGCTGTTTTTT. The rearrangement links TRBV5-1 to TRBJ2-2; D gene unclear. The CDR3 sequence is 13 residues long. Germline CDR1 and CDR2: SGHRS and YFSETQ.

At least ten counts were recorded for this clonotype. The rearrangement links TRBV2 to TRBJ2-3; 10 bases map to TRBD2. Looked up from germline, CDR1 is SNHLY and CDR2 is FYNNEI. Unmatched junction bases numbered 8, after V lost 7 bases and J lost 7 bases. The CDR3 is 14 residues long. The DNA for the CDR3 is TGTGCCAGCAAAAAGGCTAGCGGGAGTTATACGCAGTATTTT. It yields the protein CASKKASGSYTQYF. Looking up the rest from reference TRBV2 and TRBJ2-3 gives the full variable domain: EPEVTQTPSHQVTQMGQEVILRCVPISNHLYFYWYRQILGQKVEFLVSFYNNEISEKSEIFDDQFSVERPDGSNFTLKIRSTKLEDSAMYFCASKKASGSYTQYFGPGTRLTVL.

This clonotype was observed at least ten times. The rearrangement links TRBV30 to TRBJ2-1; D remains unclear. Deletions cut 2 bases from V and 6 bases from J, with 11 bases between. The CDR3 spans 13 residues. The germline CDR1 and CDR2 sequences are GTSNPN and SVGIG (reference sequence). CDR3 DNA sequence: TGTGCCTGGAGTACAGATTTGGGCAATGAGCAGTTCTTC. Translation: CAWSTDLGNEQFF.

This chain links TRBV12-3 or TRBV12-4 with TRBJ2-1, with 7 bases lining up with TRBD1. V trimming: 5 bases; J trimming: 2 bases; junction bases outside the gene matches: 6. CDR3 length: 15 amino acids. The CDR3 is CASSLGRGTYNEQFF. DNA of the CDR3: TGTGCCAGCAGTCTAGGCAGGGGGACCTACAATGAGCAGTTCTTC.

With regard to this clonotype: With a much larger clone just one base away, this may be a read error. This chain links TRBV27 with TRBJ2-1; 7 bases are shared with TRBD1. Germline CDR1 is MNHEY and CDR2 is SMNVEV (reference sequence). This CDR3 is 19 amino acids long. This chain's CDR3 is CACSLTGQDTFYSYNEQFF. CDR3 sequence (DNA): TGTGCCTGCAGTTTAACCGGACAGGACACATTTTACTCCTACAATGAGCAGTTCTTC.

This clonotype came up a few times. A junction boundary mismatches the germline segment, possibly from a read error. This chain connects TRBV12-3 or TRBV12-4 to TRBJ2-1; D uncertain. This CDR3 is 13 amino acids long. The CDR3 DNA is TGTACCAGCAGTGCGGACGGCTACAATGAGCAGTTCTTC. Amino acid sequence: CTSSADGYNEQFF.

This clonotype was observed many times. The rearrangement joins TRBV11-2 to TRBJ1-2, with 10 bases matching TRBD1. Germline CDR1 and CDR2: SGHAT and FQNNGV. J was trimmed by 7 bases and V by 5 bases; bases with no gene match: 10. CDR3 size: 15 residues. CDR3 amino acids: CASSPIRQGALGYTF. The CDR3 DNA reads as TGTGCCAGCAGCCCCATCCGACAGGGGGCCCTTGGCTACACCTTC.

At least ten counts were recorded for this clonotype. This chain uses TRBV3-1 with TRBJ2-5, with 8 bases matching TRBD1. After removal of 4 bases from V and 0 bases from J, the junction contained 1 base not matched to a gene. The germline CDR1 and CDR2 sequences are LGHDT and YNNKEL (reference sequence). The length of the CDR3 is 14 residues. Here the CDR3 DNA reads TGTGCCAGCAGCCCGACAGGGGACCAAGAGACCCAGTACTTC. Translation: CASSPTGDQETQYF.

This clonotype has ten or more counts. The genes are TRBV5-8 and TRBJ1-3, with 8 bases fitting TRBD1. Germline CDR1 and CDR2: SGHTS and YDEGEE. V dropped 0 bases and J dropped 4; count of bases not matched to a gene: 0. The CDR3 length is 14 residues. The DNA of the CDR3 is TGTGCCAGCAGCTTGGGACAGGGGGGAAACACCATATATTTT. It yields the protein CASSLGQGGNTIYF. Full variable domain (outside the CDR3, taken from reference TRBV5-8 and TRBJ1-3): EAGVTQSPTHLIKTRGQQATLRCSPISGHTSVYWYQQALGLGLQFLLWYDEGEERNRGNFPPRFSGRQFPNYSSELNVNALELEDSALYLCASSLGQGGNTIYFGEGSWLTVV.

This clonotype was observed many times. At one end the junction does not follow the germline gene, possibly because of a read error. The chain carries TRBV10-3 and TRBJ1-1; D call uncertain. The germline V gene encodes CDR1 ENHRY and CDR2 SYGVKD. The CDR3 runs to 14 residues. The CDR3 DNA reads as TGTGCCATCAATGAGGGCAGCTGGGGCACTGAAGCTTTCTTT. This gives the protein CAINEGSWGTEAFF.

Regarding this clonotype: At one of its ends the junction is not consistent with the germline gene, which may arise from a read error. The rearrangement links TRBV9 to TRBJ1-3; D not certain. The CDR3 contains 14 residues. Germline lookup yields CDR1 SGDLS and CDR2 YYNGEE. CDR3 loop: CTSSVVGSGNTIYF. DNA for the CDR3: TGTACCAGCAGCGTAGTGGGCTCTGGAAACACCATATATTTT.

This clonotype was counted at least ten times. The chain carries TRBV20-1 and TRBJ1-4; 9 bases are shared with TRBD1. Germline CDR1 reads DFQATT; CDR2 reads SNEGSKA (reference sequence). V shed 4 bases, J shed 8 bases, and the junction held 8 bases outside the gene matches. The CDR3 runs to 14 residues. The CDR3 DNA reads TGCAGTGCTACCGGGGGACAGGGAAACGAAAAACTGTTTTTT. Its translation: CSATGGQGNEKLFF.